This TCR beta chain was sequenced during a study of T cells after yellow fever vaccination (dated by TCRdb to about 2019). Looking at the study overall: Libraries from fractions with low cell numbers were prepared with the SMART-Seq v4 Ultra Low Input RNA kit. To follow T-cell clones before and after both primary and booster YFV17D yellow fever vaccination, bulk TCR alpha and beta repertoires underwent longitudinal sequencing. The cohort comprised two healthy male donors, one aged 18 to 30 and one aged 30 to 40 years. Bulk PBMC replicates and cell subsets were isolated from blood drawn at multiple timepoints before and after both primary and secondary immunization.

The treatment or condition label corresponds to: live attenuated yellow fever vaccine strain. Two biological replicates of bulk PBMCs were collected at each blood-draw timepoint. A standard Ficoll-Paque protocol was used to isolate PBMCs from peripheral blood. TriZol was used to extract RNA from bulk PBMCs, from CD4 and CD8 fractions, and from dextramer-positive and dextramer-negative fractions. Synthesis of TCR cDNA relied on 5'RACE template switching, a step that introduced a universal primer site along with unique molecular identifiers. Priming for cDNA synthesis came from both the TCR alpha and TCR beta constant segments. Library amplification used two PCR steps, and the second PCR step added sample barcodes and sequencing adapters. Sequencing of libraries was done on Illumina HiSeq 2500 (2x100 bp) or NovaSeq (2x150 bp). The published analysis was carried out like this. Reads were demultiplexed and collapsed into UMI consensus sequences with MIGEC, and V(D)J alignment was performed with MiXCR. Vaccine-responding clonotypes were identified with edgeR using replicate PBMC samples, with FDR below 0.01 and a log2 fold change above 5 up to day 15 being required. Each bulk clonotype was labeled CD4 or CD8 based on which sequenced repertoire, CD4 or CD8, contained the clonotype at higher abundance. In-frame beta chains were kept once TCRdb had trimmed the public reads at Q25 with fastp and called clones with MiXCR. Every entry covers one CDR3 protein and lists the most common genes and DNA from its rows. The V and J calls and clone size are TCRdb's, not the authors'. The sample contains some 670,000 distinct CDR3 sequences, 9% to 15% of them found a single time. The ten top clones hold 14% to 15% of the sample.

Trimming removed 3 bases from V and 6 bases from J, leaving 12 bases between the germline ends. The CDR3, from cysteine to phenylalanine, totals 13 residues. Only the CDR3 region is kept as DNA, spanning 39 bases read in frame from base 1. CDR1 and CDR2 are read off the germline V gene as SGHTA and FQGNSA. General findings and caveats noted by the study authors: Most clones expanded after primary vaccination were re-detected after the booster (approximately 96% of CD4 and roughly 87% of CD8), suggesting broad memory maintenance. The secondary T-cell response was weaker than the primary response but faster, peaking on day 5 instead of day 15. A small fraction of clonotypes showed up in both the CD4 and CD8 compartments, probably as a result of convergent recombination. Because only two donors were included in the study, the extent to which the findings can be generalized is limited. Because abundant contaminating clonotypes from the bulk population could be contained in FACS-sorted repertoires, computational filtering was required.

Concerning this clonotype itself: Its specific antigen is unknown. No base-level quality is on record; no much larger clone is a single base apart.

Recombination connected TRBV7-2 to TRBJ2-7; D gene: possibly TRBD2, on 5 matching bases. Sequenced here: PBMCs, sampled on the day of the yellow fever booster vaccination. The clonotype was recovered from a man aged 25-45 years who received the YFV17D yellow fever vaccine. For the CDR3, the sequence is CASSFLITSEQYF. In nucleotide form, the sequence is TGTGCCAGCAGCTTCTTGATAACTAGCGAGCAGTACTTC.